This T cell receptor beta chain emerged from a study of CD8+CD57+ T cells in acquired aplastic anemia. Study observations and caveats: Common to patients and controls were around 30 CD8+ CDR3 sequences.

After removal of 5 bases from V and 1 base from J, the junction contained 10 bases not matched to a gene. The CDR3 covers 16 residues. CDR1 and CDR2 (germline): ENHRY, SYGVKD. TCR beta VDJ and CDR3 were profiled, and genomic DNA was the template. MiXCR was run by TCRdb on the reads, yielding one entry per CDR3 protein. The sample carries approximately 120,000 distinct CDR3 sequences, 30% to 45% recorded once. Concerning this clonotype itself: Its cognate antigen is unknown.

Patients picked for sequencing had shown CD8+CD57+ cell expansion detected by flow cytometry. The chain joins TRBV10-3 to TRBJ1-1; 7 nucleotides align to TRBD1. The TCR comes from a human donor with aplastic anemia. The sample comprised sorted CD4+, CD8+, or CD8+CD57+ T cells (not recorded which) from PBMCs. The CDR3 DNA reads as TGTGCCATCAGTAGCCGGGACAGCGGGGGGAACACTGAAGCTTTCTTT. This gives the protein CAISSRDSGGNTEAFF.